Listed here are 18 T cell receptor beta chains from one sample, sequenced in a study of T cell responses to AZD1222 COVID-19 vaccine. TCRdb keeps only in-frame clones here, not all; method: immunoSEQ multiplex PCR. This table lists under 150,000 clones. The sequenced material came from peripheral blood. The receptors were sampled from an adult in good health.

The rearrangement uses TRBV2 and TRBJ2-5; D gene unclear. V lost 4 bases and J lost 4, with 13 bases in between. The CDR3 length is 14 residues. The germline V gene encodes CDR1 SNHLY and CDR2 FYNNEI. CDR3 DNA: TGTGCCAGCAGTGCTAGGTGGGGAATAGAGACCCAGTACTTC. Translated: CASSARWGIETQYF.

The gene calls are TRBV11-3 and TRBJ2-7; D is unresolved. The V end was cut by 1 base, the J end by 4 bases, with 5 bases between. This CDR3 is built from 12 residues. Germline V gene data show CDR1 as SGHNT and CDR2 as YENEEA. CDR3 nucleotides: TGTGCCAGCAGCTTAGCGGGTTACGAGCAGTACTTC. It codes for CASSLAGYEQYF.

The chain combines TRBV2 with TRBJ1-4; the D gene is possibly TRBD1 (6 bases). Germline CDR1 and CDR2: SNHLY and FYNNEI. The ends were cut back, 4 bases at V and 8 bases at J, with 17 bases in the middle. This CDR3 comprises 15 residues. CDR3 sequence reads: CASSALQGGGEKLFF. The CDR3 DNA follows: TGTGCCAGCAGTGCCCTACAGGGAGGAGGGGAAAAACTGTTTTTT.

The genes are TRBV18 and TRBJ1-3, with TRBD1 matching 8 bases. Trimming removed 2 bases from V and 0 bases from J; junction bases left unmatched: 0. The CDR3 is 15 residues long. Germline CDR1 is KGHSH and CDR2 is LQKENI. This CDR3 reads CASSPTGGSGNTIYF. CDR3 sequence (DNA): TGTGCCAGCTCACCAACAGGGGGCTCTGGAAACACCATATATTTT. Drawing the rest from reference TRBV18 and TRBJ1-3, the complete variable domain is NAGVMQNPRHLVRRRGQEARLRCSPMKGHSHVYWYRQLPEEGLKFMVYLQKENIIDESGMPKERFSAEFPKEGPSILRIQQVVRGDSAAYFCASSPTGGSGNTIYFGEGSWLTVV.

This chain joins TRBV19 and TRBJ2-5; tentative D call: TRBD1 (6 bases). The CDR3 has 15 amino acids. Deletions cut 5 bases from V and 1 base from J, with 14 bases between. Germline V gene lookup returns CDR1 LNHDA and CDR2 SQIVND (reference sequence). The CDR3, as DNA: TGTGCCAGTAGTCTCCGGGACAACCGCCAAGAGACCCAGTACTTC. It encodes CASSLRDNRQETQYF.

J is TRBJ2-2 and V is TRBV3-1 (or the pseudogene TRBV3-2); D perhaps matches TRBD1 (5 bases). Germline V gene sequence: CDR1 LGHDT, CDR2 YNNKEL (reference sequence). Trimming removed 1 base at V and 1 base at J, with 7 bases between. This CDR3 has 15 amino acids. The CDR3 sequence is CASSQGQGNTGELFF. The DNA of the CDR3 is TGTGCCAGCAGCCAAGGGCAGGGGAACACCGGGGAGCTGTTTTTT.

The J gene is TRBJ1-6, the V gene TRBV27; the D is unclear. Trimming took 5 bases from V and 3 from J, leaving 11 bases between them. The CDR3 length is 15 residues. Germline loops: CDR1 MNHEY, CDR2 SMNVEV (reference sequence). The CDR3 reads CASSQKGYYNSPLHF. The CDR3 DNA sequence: TGTGCCAGCAGTCAGAAAGGTTACTATAATTCACCCCTCCACTTT.

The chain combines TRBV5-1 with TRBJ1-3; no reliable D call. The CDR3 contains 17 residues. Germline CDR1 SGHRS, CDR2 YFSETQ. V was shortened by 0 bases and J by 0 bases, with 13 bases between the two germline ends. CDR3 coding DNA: TGCGCCAGCAGCTTGGGGGATCCCAGGTCCTCTGGAAACACCATATATTTT. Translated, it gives CASSLGDPRSSGNTIYF. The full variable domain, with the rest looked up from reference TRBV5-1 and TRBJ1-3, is KAGVTQTPRYLIKTRGQQVTLSCSPISGHRSVSWYQQTPGQGLQFLFEYFSETQRNKGNFPGRFSGRQFSNSRSEMNVSTLELGDSALYLCASSLGDPRSSGNTIYFGEGSWLTVV.

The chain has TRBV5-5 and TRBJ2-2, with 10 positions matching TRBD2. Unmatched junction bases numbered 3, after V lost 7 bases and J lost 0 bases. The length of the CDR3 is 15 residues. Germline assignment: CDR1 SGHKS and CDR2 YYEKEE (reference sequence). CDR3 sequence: CASGLAGANTGELFF. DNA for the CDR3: TGTGCCAGCGGGCTAGCGGGAGCGAACACCGGGGAGCTGTTTTTT. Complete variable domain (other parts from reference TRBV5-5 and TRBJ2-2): DAGVTQSPTHLIKTRGQQVTLRCSPISGHKSVSWYQQVLGQGPQFIFQYYEKEERGRGNFPDRFSARQFPNYSSELNVNALLLGDSALYLCASGLAGANTGELFFGEGSRLTVL.

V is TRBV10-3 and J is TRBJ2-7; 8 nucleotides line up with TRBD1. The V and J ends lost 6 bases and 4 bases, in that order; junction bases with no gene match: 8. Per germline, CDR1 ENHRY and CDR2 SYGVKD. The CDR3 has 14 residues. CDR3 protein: CAISKGQGRYEQYF. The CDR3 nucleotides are TGTGCCATCAGCAAAGGACAGGGAAGGTACGAGCAGTACTTC.

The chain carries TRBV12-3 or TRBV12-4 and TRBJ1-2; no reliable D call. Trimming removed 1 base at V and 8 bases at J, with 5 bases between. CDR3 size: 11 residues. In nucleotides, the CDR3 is TGTGCCAGCAGTTTAGGCCTGGGCTACACCTTC. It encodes CASSLGLGYTF.

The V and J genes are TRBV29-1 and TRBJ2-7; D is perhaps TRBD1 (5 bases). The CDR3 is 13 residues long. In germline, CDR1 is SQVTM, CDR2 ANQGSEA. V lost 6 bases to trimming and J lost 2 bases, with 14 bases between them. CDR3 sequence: CSVEMAGTYEQYF. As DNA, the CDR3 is TGCAGCGTCGAAATGGCAGGGACCTACGAGCAGTACTTC.

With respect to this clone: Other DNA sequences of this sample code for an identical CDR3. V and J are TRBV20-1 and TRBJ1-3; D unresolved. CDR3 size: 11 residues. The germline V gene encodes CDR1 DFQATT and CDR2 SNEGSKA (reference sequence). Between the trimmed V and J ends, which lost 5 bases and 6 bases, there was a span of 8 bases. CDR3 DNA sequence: TGCAGTGCTCGTGTTGAAAACACCATATATTTT. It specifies CSARVENTIYF.

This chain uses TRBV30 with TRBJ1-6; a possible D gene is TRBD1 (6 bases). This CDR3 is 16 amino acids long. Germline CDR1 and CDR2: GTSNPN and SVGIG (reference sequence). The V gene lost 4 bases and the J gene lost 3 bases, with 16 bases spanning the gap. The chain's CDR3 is CAWIKGGQNYNSPLHF. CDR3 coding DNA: TGTGCCTGGATCAAGGGAGGACAGAACTATAATTCACCCCTCCACTTT.

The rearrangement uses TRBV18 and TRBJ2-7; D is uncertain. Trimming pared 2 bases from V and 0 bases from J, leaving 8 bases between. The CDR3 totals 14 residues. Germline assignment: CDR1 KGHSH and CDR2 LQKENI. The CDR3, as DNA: TGTGCCAGCTCACCAGCGTGGGACTCCTACGAGCAGTACTTC. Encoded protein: CASSPAWDSYEQYF. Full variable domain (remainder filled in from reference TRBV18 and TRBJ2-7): NAGVMQNPRHLVRRRGQEARLRCSPMKGHSHVYWYRQLPEEGLKFMVYLQKENIIDESGMPKERFSAEFPKEGPSILRIQQVVRGDSAAYFCASSPAWDSYEQYFGPGTRLTVT.

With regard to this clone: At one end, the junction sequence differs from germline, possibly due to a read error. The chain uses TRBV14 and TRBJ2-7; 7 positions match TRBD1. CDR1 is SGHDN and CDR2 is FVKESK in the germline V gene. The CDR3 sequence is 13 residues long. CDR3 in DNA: TGTGCCAGCAACCAAGGGACAGAATACGAGCAGTACTTC. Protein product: CASNQGTEYEQYF. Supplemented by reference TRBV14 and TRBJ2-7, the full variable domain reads EAGVTQFPSHSVIEKGQTVTLRCDPISGHDNLYWYRRVMGKEIKFLLHFVKESKQDESGMPNNRFLAERTGGTYSTLKVQPAELEDSGVYFCASNQGTEYEQYFGPGTRLTVT.

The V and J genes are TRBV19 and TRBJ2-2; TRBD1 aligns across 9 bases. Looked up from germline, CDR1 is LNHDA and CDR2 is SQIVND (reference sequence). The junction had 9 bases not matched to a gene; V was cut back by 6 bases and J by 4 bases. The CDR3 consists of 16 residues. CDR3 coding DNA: TGTGCCAGTAGACCTACAGGGGGCGCGGGCACCGGGGAGCTGTTTTTT. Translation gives CASRPTGGAGTGELFF.

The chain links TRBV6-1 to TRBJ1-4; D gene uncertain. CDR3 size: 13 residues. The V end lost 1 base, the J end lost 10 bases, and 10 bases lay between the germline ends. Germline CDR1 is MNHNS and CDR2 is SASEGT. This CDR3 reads CASSEENLGKLFF. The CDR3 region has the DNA TGTGCCAGCAGTGAAGAAAATTTAGGAAAACTGTTTTTT.